This TCR beta chain was sequenced for a study of early T cells in non-severe SARS-CoV-2 infection. Background on the study: From unsorted whole blood, bulk RNA was sequenced, and the chains remained unpaired.

Ten or more counts support this clonotype. Its antigen is not known. Germline lookup yields CDR1 SQVTM and CDR2 ANQGSEA. CDR3 size: 14 residues. V lost 1 base, J lost 6 bases, and 15 bases lay in between. Whole-study results and caveats: In VDJdb matching, anti-spike CD8 responses were favored while private and CD4 specificities went missing.

Molecules of cDNA were individually given unique molecular identifiers that were attached to them. TCRdb processed the 5' RACE reads anew with MiXCR; each CDR3 protein has one entry. Altogether 50,000 to 70,000 distinct CDR3 sequences are present, roughly 9.7% being singletons, with the ten largest covering 8.6%. Sample: whole blood. The chain uses TRBV29-1 and TRBJ1-1, with D possibly TRBD1 on 5 matching bases. The TCR comes from an adult who was a healthcare worker with PCR-confirmed SARS-CoV-2 infection or an uninfected control (not recorded which). The CDR3 DNA reads as TGCAGCGTTGAAGCCCGGGACCTAAGCGCTGAAGCTTTCTTT. It is translated as CSVEARDLSAEAFF.